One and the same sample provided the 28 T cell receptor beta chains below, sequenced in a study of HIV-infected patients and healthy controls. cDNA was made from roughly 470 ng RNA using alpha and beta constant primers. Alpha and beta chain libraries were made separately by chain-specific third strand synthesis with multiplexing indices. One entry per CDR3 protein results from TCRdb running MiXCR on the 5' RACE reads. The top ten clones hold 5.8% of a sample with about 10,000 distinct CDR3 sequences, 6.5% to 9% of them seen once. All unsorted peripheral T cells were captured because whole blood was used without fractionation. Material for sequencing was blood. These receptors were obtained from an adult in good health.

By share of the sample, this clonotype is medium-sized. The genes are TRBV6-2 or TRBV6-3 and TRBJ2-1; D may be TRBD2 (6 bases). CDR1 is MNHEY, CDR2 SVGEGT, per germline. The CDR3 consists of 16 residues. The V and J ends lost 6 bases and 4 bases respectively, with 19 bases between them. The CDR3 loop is CASRRGWGEAYNEQFF. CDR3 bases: TGTGCCAGCAGACGGGGATGGGGGGAGGCGTACAATGAGCAGTTCTTC.

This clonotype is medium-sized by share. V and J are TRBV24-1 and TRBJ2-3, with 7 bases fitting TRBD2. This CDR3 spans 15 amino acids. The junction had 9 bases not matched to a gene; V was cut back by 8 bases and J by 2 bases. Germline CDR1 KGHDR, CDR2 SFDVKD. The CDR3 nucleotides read TGTGCCACCAAAAAAGGGGCGGGAGACACAGATACGCAGTATTTT. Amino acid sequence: CATKKGAGDTDTQYF.

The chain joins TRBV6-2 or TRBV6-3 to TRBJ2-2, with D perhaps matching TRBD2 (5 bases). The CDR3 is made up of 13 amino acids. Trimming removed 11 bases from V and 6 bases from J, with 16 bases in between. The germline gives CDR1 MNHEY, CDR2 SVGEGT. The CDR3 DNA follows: TGTGCCGCTCACCGGGATGGGGCCGGGGAGCTGTTTTTT. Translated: CAAHRDGAGELFF.

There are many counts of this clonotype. CDR3 bases: TGCGCCAGCAGCCCCGTAGCGGGAGGGTCGGAGCAGTACTTC. Amino acids: CASSPVAGGSEQYF. This chain uses TRBV5-1 with TRBJ2-7, with 11 bases matching TRBD2. The CDR3 sequence is 14 residues long. The junction had 7 bases not matched to a gene; V was cut back by 4 bases and J by 7 bases. The germline V gene encodes CDR1 SGHRS and CDR2 YFSETQ.

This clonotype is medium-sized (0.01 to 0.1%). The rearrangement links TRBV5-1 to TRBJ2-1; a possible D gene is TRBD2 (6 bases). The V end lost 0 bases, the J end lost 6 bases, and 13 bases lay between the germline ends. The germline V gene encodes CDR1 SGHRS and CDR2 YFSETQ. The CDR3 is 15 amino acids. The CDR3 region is CASSLDSGTFNEQFF. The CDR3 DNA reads TGCGCCAGCAGCTTGGATAGCGGAACTTTCAATGAGCAGTTCTTC.

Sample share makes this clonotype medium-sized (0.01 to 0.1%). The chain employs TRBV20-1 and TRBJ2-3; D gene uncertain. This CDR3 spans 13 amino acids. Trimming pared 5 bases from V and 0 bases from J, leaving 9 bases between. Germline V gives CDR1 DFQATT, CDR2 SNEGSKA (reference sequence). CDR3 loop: CSAPTQSTDTQYF. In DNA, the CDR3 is TGCAGTGCTCCGACACAAAGCACAGATACGCAGTATTTT.

CDR3 in amino acids: CASSYWASGGYEQYF. The CDR3 nucleotides are TGTGCCAGCAGTTACTGGGCTAGCGGAGGCTACGAGCAGTACTTC. The gene calls are TRBV6-5 and TRBJ2-7; TRBD2 matches 7 bases. Per germline, CDR1 MNHEY and CDR2 SVGAGI. CDR3 length equals 15 residues. Germline trimming cut 1 base from V and 3 bases from J; bases unmatched to any gene: 6.

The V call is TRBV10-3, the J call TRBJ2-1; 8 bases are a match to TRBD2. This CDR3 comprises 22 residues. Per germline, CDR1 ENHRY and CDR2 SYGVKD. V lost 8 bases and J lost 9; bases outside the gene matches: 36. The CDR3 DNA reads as TGTGCCATCGGAGGGGGGACGGGTCGTCGATCTAGCGGGCAACCGGTGGAGGGTGAGCAGTTCTTC. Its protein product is CAIGGGTGRRSSGQPVEGEQFF.

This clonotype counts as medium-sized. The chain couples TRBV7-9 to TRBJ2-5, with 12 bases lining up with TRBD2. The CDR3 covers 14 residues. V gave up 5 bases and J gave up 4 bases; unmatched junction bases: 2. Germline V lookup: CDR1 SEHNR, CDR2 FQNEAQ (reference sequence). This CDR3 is CASSPGLAGETQYF. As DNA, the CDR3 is TGTGCCAGCAGCCCGGGACTAGCGGGAGAGACCCAGTACTTC.

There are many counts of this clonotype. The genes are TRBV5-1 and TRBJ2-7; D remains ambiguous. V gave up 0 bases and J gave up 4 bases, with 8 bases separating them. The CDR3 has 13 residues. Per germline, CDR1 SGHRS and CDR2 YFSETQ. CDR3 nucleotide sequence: TGCGCCAGCAGCTTGGGACCCCGGTACGAGCAGTACTTC. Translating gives CASSLGPRYEQYF.

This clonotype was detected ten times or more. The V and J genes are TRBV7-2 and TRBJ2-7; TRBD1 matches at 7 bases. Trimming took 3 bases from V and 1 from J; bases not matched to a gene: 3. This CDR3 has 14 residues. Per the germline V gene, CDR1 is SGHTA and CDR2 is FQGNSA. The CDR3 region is CASSLTQGSYEQYF. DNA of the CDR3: TGTGCCAGCAGCTTGACACAGGGGTCCTACGAGCAGTACTTC. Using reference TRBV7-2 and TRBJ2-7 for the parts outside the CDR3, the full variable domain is GAGVSQSPSNKVTEKGKDVELRCDPISGHTALYWYRQSLGQGLEFLIYFQGNSAPDKSGLPSDRFSAERTGGSVSTLTIQRTQQEDSAVYLCASSLTQGSYEQYFGPGTRLTVT.

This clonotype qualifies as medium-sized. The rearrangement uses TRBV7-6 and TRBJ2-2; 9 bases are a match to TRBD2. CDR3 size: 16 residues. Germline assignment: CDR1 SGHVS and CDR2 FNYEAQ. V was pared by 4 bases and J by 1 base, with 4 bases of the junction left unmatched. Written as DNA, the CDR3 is TGTGCCAGCAGCTACATAGCGGGAGAGAACACCGGGGAGCTGTTTTTT. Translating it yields CASSYIAGENTGELFF.

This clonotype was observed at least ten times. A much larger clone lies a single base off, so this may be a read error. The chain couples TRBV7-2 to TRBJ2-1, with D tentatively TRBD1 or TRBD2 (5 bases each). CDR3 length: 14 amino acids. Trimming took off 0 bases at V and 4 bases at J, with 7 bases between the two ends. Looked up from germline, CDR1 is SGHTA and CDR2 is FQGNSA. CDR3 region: CASSLAGRYNEQFF. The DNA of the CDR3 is TGTGCCAGCAGCTTAGCGGGACGATACAATGAGCAGTTCTTC.

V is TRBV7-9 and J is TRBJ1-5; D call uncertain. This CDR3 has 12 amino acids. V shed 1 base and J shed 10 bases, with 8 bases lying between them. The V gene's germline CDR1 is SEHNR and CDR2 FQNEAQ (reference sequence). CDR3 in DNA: TGTGCCAGCAGCTTAGAAGGTGGCCCCCAGCATTTT. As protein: CASSLEGGPQHF.

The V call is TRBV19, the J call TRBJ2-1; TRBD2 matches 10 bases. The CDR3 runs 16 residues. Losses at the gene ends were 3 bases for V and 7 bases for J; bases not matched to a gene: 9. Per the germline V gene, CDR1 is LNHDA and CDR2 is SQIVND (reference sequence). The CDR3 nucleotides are TGTGCCAGTAGTATCCATAGCGGGGGGTCTATAAATGAGCAGTTCTTC. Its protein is CASSIHSGGSINEQFF.

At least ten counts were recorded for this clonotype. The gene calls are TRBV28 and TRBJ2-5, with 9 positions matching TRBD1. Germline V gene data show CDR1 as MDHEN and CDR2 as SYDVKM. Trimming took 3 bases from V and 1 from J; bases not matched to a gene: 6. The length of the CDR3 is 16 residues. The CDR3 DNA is TGTGCCAGCAGTTTGACAGGGACAGGGTTCCAAGAGACCCAGTACTTC. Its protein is CASSLTGTGFQETQYF.

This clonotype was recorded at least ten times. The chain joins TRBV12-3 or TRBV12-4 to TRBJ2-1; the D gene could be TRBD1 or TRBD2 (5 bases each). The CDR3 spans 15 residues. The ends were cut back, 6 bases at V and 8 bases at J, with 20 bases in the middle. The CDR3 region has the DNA TGTGCCAGCAGCCGGGCCGGGGCCCAGCGACATGAGCAGTTCTTC. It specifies CASSRAGAQRHEQFF.

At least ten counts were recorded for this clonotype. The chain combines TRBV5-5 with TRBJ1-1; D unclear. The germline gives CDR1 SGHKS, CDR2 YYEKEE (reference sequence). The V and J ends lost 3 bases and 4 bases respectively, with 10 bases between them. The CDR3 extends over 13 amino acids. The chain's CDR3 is CASSSAPVTEAFF. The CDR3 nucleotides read TGTGCCAGCAGCTCCGCCCCTGTCACTGAAGCTTTCTTT.

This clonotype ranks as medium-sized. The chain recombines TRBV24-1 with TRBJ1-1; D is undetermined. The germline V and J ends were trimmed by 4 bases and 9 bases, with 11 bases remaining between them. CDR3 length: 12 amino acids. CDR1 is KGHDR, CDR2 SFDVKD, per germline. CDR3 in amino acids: CATSEEGRKAFF. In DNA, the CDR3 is TGTGCCACCAGTGAAGAGGGAAGAAAAGCTTTCTTT.

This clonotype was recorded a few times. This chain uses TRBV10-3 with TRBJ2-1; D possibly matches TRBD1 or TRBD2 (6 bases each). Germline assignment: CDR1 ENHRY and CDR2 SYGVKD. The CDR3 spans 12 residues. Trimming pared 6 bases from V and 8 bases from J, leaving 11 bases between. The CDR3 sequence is CAISPGADEQFF. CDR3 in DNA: TGTGCCATCAGCCCGGGGGCCGATGAGCAGTTCTTC.

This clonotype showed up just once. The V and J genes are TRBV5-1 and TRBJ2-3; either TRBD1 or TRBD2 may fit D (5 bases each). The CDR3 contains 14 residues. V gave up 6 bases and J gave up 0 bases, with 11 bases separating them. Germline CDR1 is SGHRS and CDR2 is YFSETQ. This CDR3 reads CASKQEASTDTQYF. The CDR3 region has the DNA TGCGCCAGCAAACAGGAGGCTAGCACAGATACGCAGTATTTT.

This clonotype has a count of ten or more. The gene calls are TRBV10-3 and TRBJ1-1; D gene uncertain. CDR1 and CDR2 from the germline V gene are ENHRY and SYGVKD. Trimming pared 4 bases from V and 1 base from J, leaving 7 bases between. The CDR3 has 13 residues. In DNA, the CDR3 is TGTGCCATCAGTGTGGTAGCGAACACTGAAGCTTTCTTT. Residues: CAISVVANTEAFF.

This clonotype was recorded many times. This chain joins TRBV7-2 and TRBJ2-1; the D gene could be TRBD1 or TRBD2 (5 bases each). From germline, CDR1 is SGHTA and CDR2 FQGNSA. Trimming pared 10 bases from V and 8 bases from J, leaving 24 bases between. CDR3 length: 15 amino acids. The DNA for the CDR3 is TGTGCCACTCGGGACCGGGGCTCAGTCGATGATGAGCAGTTCTTC. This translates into CATRDRGSVDDEQFF.

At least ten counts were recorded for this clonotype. CDR3 in amino acids: CASSYGGGYEQYF. In DNA form, the CDR3 reads TGTGCCAGCAGTTACGGTGGTGGCTACGAGCAGTACTTC. The chain links TRBV7-9 to TRBJ2-7; D is ambiguous. CDR3 length: 13 amino acids. Looked up from germline, CDR1 is SEHNR and CDR2 is FQNEAQ (reference sequence). Trimming took 6 bases from V and 3 from J, leaving 12 bases between them.

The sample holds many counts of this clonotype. The CDR3 DNA follows: TGCAGTGCTTTACTAGCGGGAGGTTCGACCGAGCAGTACTTC. Encoded protein: CSALLAGGSTEQYF. The chain uses TRBV20-1 and TRBJ2-7; 12 bases match TRBD2. This CDR3 is 14 amino acids long. The V segment lost 5 bases and the J segment 6 bases; nucleotides outside the gene matches: 8. Germline V CDR1 and CDR2: DFQATT, SNEGSKA (reference sequence).

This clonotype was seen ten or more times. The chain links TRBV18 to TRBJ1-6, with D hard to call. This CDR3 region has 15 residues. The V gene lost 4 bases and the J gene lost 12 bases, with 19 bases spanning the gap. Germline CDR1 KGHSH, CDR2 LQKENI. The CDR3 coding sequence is TGTGCCAGCTCACTTTTGGGAAGAAAAGAGGAACCCCTCCACTTT. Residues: CASSLLGRKEEPLHF.

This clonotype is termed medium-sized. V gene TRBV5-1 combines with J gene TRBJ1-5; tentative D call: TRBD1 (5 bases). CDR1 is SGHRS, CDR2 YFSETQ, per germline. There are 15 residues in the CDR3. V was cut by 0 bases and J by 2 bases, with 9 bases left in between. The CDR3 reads CASSLGPTGNQPQHF. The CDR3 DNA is TGCGCCAGCAGCTTGGGTCCGACAGGCAATCAGCCCCAGCATTTT.

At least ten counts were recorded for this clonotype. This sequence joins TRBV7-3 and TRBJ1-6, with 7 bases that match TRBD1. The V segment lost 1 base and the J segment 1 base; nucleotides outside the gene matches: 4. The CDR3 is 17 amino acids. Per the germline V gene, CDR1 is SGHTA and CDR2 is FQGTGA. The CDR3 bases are TGTGCCAGCAGCTTAAACCCGACAGGGTCCTATAATTCACCCCTCCACTTT. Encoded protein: CASSLNPTGSYNSPLHF. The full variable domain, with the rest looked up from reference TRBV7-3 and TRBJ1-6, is GAGVSQTPSNKVTEKGKYVELRCDPISGHTALYWYRQSLGQGPEFLIYFQGTGAADDSGLPNDRFFAVRPEGSVSTLKIQRTERGDSAVYLCASSLNPTGSYNSPLHFGNGTRLTVT.